This T cell receptor (beta chain) came from a study of beta chain features in type 1 diabetes. General study findings and limits: All four CD4+ subsets from Type 1 diabetes patients carried moderately but significantly shorter TCRB CDR3s.

Each sorted population was over 95% pure. Sequencing targeted expressed TCRB transcripts, as all isolated RNA had been reverse transcribed. The table came from immunoSEQ multiplex PCR; TCRdb's copy has only in-frame clones and leaves some out. This table has over 600,000 clones, 9.5% to 15% appearing once. Of note for this clone: Antigen unknown.

Germline assignment: CDR1 KGHSY and CDR2 FQNENV. J lost 9 bases, V lost 4 bases, and 14 bases had no gene match. The length of the CDR3 is 16 residues. The sequencing input was naive CD4+ T cells from blood. The chain has TRBV16 and TRBJ1-5, with TRBD1 matching over 8 bases. This TCR derives from a man aged 25 to 40 with type 1 diabetes. The CDR3 nucleotides read TGTGCCAGCAGCCCTACCCGGACAGGGAACGTTGGGCCCCAGCATTTT. This encodes CASSPTRTGNVGPQHF. The whole variable domain, remainder taken from reference TRBV16 and TRBJ1-5, is GEEVAQTPKHLVRGEGQKAKLYCAPIKGHSYVFWYQQVLKNEFKFLISFQNENVFDETGMPKERFSAKCLPNSPCSLEIQATKLEDSAVYFCASSPTRTGNVGPQHFGDGTRLSIL.